These T cell receptor beta chains were read from a single sample in a study of T cell responses to AZD1222 COVID-19 vaccine. Data came from immunoSEQ multiplex PCR; TCRdb stores just in-frame clones and leaves some out. The profile covers about 150,000 clones, with roughly nine tenths appearing a single time and 15% to 20% taken by the ten largest. Sample: peripheral blood, taken on day 0 of AZD1222 vaccination. Receptors were obtained from an adult in good health. Both conserved end residues are part of each CDR3. Fields, in order: CDR3 length, D gene, V gene, J gene, clone size, CDR3 protein, CDR3 DNA. A D gene is named only where the DNA matches it firmly. Size tells how often a clone was seen (once, few, many) or the class of an expanded clone, and some rows leave it out.

CDR3 length: 13
D gene: .
V gene: TRBV14
J gene: TRBJ1-1
clone size: few
CDR3 protein: CASSPTGNTEAFF
CDR3 DNA: TGTGCCAGCAGCCCGACAGGGAACACTGAAGCTTTCTTT

CDR3 length: 14
D gene: .
V gene: TRBV12-5
J gene: TRBJ2-2
clone size: .
CDR3 protein: CASGPLEGAGELFF
CDR3 DNA: TGTGCTAGTGGTCCACTAGAGGGGGCCGGGGAGCTGTTTTTT

CDR3 length: 14
D gene: .
V gene: TRBV2
J gene: TRBJ2-5
clone size: .
CDR3 protein: CASNRQGQQETQYF
CDR3 DNA: TGTGCCAGCAATCGACAAGGACAACAAGAGACCCAGTACTTC

CDR3 length: 11
D gene: .
V gene: TRBV29-1
J gene: TRBJ1-4
clone size: .
CDR3 protein: CSVGADEKLFF
CDR3 DNA: TGCAGCGTTGGGGCAGATGAAAAACTGTTTTTT

CDR3 length: 16
D gene: .
V gene: TRBV15
J gene: TRBJ1-1
clone size: .
CDR3 protein: CATSRVGGTVATEAFF
CDR3 DNA: TGTGCCACCAGCAGAGTGGGGGGTACGGTGGCGACTGAAGCTTTCTTT

CDR3 length: 14
D gene: TRBD1
V gene: TRBV10-3
J gene: TRBJ2-7
clone size: .
CDR3 protein: CAISSPTGGYEQYF
CDR3 DNA: TGTGCCATCAGTTCACCGACAGGGGGCTACGAGCAGTACTTC

CDR3 length: 16
D gene: TRBD2
V gene: TRBV11-3
J gene: TRBJ2-3
clone size: .
CDR3 protein: CASSLGTSGITDTQYF
CDR3 DNA: TGTGCCAGCAGCTTGGGGACTAGCGGGATCACAGATACGCAGTATTTT

CDR3 length: 12
D gene: .
V gene: TRBV11-3
J gene: TRBJ2-7
clone size: .
CDR3 protein: CASSASPYEQYF
CDR3 DNA: TGTGCCAGCAGCGCCAGCCCCTACGAGCAGTACTTC

CDR3 length: 14
D gene: .
V gene: TRBV6-5
J gene: TRBJ2-1
clone size: .
CDR3 protein: CASSLGLHLKEQFF
CDR3 DNA: TGTGCCAGCAGCCTCGGACTCCACCTGAAGGAGCAGTTCTTC

CDR3 length: 16
D gene: .
V gene: TRBV5-8
J gene: TRBJ1-6
clone size: .
CDR3 protein: CASMEDWGHHNSPLHF
CDR3 DNA: TGTGCCAGCATGGAGGATTGGGGACACCATAATTCACCCCTCCACTTT

CDR3 length: 13
D gene: .
V gene: TRBV9
J gene: TRBJ2-3
clone size: .
CDR3 protein: CASSFRDKDTQYF
CDR3 DNA: TGTGCCAGCAGTTTCCGAGACAAAGATACGCAGTATTTT

CDR3 length: 14
D gene: .
V gene: TRBV27
J gene: TRBJ2-7
clone size: once
CDR3 protein: CASAGRTHPYEQYF
CDR3 DNA: TGTGCCAGCGCAGGACGGACGCATCCCTACGAGCAGTACTTC

CDR3 length: 13
D gene: .
V gene: TRBV7-3
J gene: TRBJ1-1
clone size: .
CDR3 protein: CASSPTRQFEAFF
CDR3 DNA: TGTGCCAGCAGCCCGACCCGACAGTTTGAAGCTTTCTTT

CDR3 length: 13
D gene: .
V gene: TRBV18
J gene: TRBJ1-1
clone size: once
CDR3 protein: CASSPGLNGVAFF
CDR3 DNA: TGTGCCAGCTCACCAGGACTTAACGGGGTGGCTTTCTTT

CDR3 length: 17
D gene: TRBD1
V gene: TRBV9
J gene: TRBJ1-1
clone size: .
CDR3 protein: CASSVGGTGSMNTEAFF
CDR3 DNA: TGTGCCAGCAGCGTAGGTGGGACAGGGAGTATGAACACTGAAGCTTTCTTT

CDR3 length: 14
D gene: .
V gene: TRBV3-1/TRBV3-2
J gene: TRBJ1-1
clone size: .
CDR3 protein: CASSLEFPRTEAFF
CDR3 DNA: TGTGCCAGCAGCCTCGAATTCCCTCGGACTGAAGCTTTCTTT

CDR3 length: 15
D gene: .
V gene: TRBV27
J gene: TRBJ2-4
clone size: .
CDR3 protein: CASSLAGRGKNIQYF
CDR3 DNA: TGTGCCAGCAGTTTAGCGGGTCGGGGCAAAAACATTCAGTACTTC

CDR3 length: 16
D gene: .
V gene: TRBV7-3
J gene: TRBJ1-6
clone size: .
CDR3 protein: CASSLTPGPRGSPLHF
CDR3 DNA: TGTGCCAGCAGCTTGACCCCGGGACCCCGGGGGTCACCCCTCCACTTT

CDR3 length: 15
D gene: TRBD2
V gene: TRBV9
J gene: TRBJ2-5
clone size: .
CDR3 protein: CASSFLGGSSETQYF
CDR3 DNA: TGTGCCAGCAGTTTTCTCGGCGGGAGTTCAGAGACCCAGTACTTC

CDR3 length: 16
D gene: TRBD2
V gene: TRBV12-5
J gene: TRBJ2-1
clone size: .
CDR3 protein: CASGPGTSGGAYEQFF
CDR3 DNA: TGTGCTAGTGGTCCCGGGACTAGCGGGGGGGCCTATGAGCAGTTCTTC

CDR3 length: 14
D gene: TRBD1
V gene: TRBV5-4
J gene: TRBJ1-1
clone size: .
CDR3 protein: CASSLGRQGAGAFF
CDR3 DNA: TGTGCCAGCAGCTTGGGGAGACAGGGGGCAGGAGCTTTCTTT

CDR3 length: 15
D gene: .
V gene: TRBV28
J gene: TRBJ1-3
clone size: .
CDR3 protein: CASRDGRRDGNTIYF
CDR3 DNA: TGTGCCAGCAGGGACGGACGGAGAGACGGAAACACCATATATTTT

CDR3 length: 13
D gene: .
V gene: TRBV6-5
J gene: TRBJ1-2
clone size: .
CDR3 protein: CASSLQASMRYTF
CDR3 DNA: TGTGCCAGCAGCCTACAGGCCTCTATGCGCTACACCTTC

CDR3 length: 14
D gene: .
V gene: TRBV2
J gene: TRBJ2-5
clone size: .
CDR3 protein: CASRGVGPQETQYF
CDR3 DNA: TGTGCCAGCAGGGGGGTAGGGCCTCAAGAGACCCAGTACTTC

CDR3 length: 16
D gene: .
V gene: TRBV9
J gene: TRBJ1-2
clone size: .
CDR3 protein: CASSAGPLGPDYGYTF
CDR3 DNA: TGTGCCAGCAGCGCCGGCCCTCTTGGGCCCGACTATGGCTACACCTTC

CDR3 length: 16
D gene: TRBD2
V gene: TRBV3-1/TRBV3-2
J gene: TRBJ2-1
clone size: .
CDR3 protein: CASSLRIAGGLNEQFF
CDR3 DNA: TGTGCCAGCAGCTTAAGGATAGCGGGGGGGCTTAATGAGCAGTTCTTC

CDR3 length: 16
D gene: TRBD1
V gene: TRBV7-8
J gene: TRBJ1-1
clone size: .
CDR3 protein: CASSLYTGDGVAEAFF
CDR3 DNA: TGTGCCAGCAGCTTATATACAGGGGATGGAGTCGCTGAAGCTTTCTTT

CDR3 length: 14
D gene: .
V gene: TRBV3-1/TRBV3-2
J gene: TRBJ2-1
clone size: .
CDR3 protein: CASGPEISYNEQFF
CDR3 DNA: TGTGCCAGCGGGCCCGAAATCTCCTACAATGAGCAGTTCTTC

CDR3 length: 15
D gene: .
V gene: TRBV7-9
J gene: TRBJ1-1
clone size: .
CDR3 protein: CASSLGWGENTEAFF
CDR3 DNA: TGTGCCAGCAGCTTAGGATGGGGGGAGAACACTGAAGCTTTCTTT

CDR3 length: 12
D gene: .
V gene: TRBV19
J gene: TRBJ2-7
clone size: once
CDR3 protein: CASSILSGEQYF
CDR3 DNA: TGTGCCAGTAGTATCCTAAGCGGGGAGCAGTACTTC

CDR3 length: 15
D gene: TRBD1
V gene: TRBV27
J gene: TRBJ1-4
clone size: .
CDR3 protein: CASRRQGATNEKLFF
CDR3 DNA: TGTGCCAGCAGGCGACAGGGAGCAACTAATGAAAAACTGTTTTTT

CDR3 length: 16
D gene: .
V gene: TRBV4-1
J gene: TRBJ1-6
clone size: .
CDR3 protein: CASSQGEGVVGSPLHF
CDR3 DNA: TGCGCCAGCAGCCAAGGCGAGGGGGTAGTAGGTTCACCCCTCCACTTT

CDR3 length: 15
D gene: .
V gene: TRBV30
J gene: TRBJ1-6
clone size: .
CDR3 protein: CAWSVGGSYNSPLHF
CDR3 DNA: TGTGCCTGGAGTGTCGGGGGCTCCTATAATTCACCCCTCCACTTT

CDR3 length: 16
D gene: .
V gene: TRBV1
J gene: TRBJ2-7
clone size: once
CDR3 protein: CTSSQVLGEADYEQYF
CDR3 DNA: TGCACCAGCAGCCAAGTACTAGGCGAGGCTGACTACGAGCAGTACTTC

CDR3 length: 18
D gene: TRBD1
V gene: TRBV10-2
J gene: TRBJ2-6
clone size: .
CDR3 protein: CASSPTGTAYSGANVLTF
CDR3 DNA: TGCGCCAGCAGTCCTACCGGGACAGCCTACTCTGGGGCCAACGTCCTGACTTTC

CDR3 length: 13
D gene: .
V gene: TRBV28
J gene: TRBJ1-2
clone size: .
CDR3 protein: CASSLYADYGYTF
CDR3 DNA: TGTGCCAGCAGTTTATATGCTGACTATGGCTACACCTTC

CDR3 length: 15
D gene: .
V gene: TRBV6-6
J gene: TRBJ1-1
clone size: .
CDR3 protein: CASSYPTQGETEAFF
CDR3 DNA: TGTGCCAGCAGTTACCCAACACAGGGAGAGACTGAAGCTTTCTTT

CDR3 length: 15
D gene: .
V gene: TRBV18
J gene: TRBJ2-7
clone size: once
CDR3 protein: CASSPPSEGGYEQYF
CDR3 DNA: TGTGCCAGCTCACCACCTTCCGAGGGCGGTTACGAGCAGTACTTC

CDR3 length: 16
D gene: TRBD2
V gene: TRBV27
J gene: TRBJ2-1
clone size: .
CDR3 protein: CASSARTSGGEVPQFF
CDR3 DNA: TGTGCCAGCAGTGCCCGAACTAGCGGGGGGGAAGTTCCCCAGTTCTTC

CDR3 length: 15
D gene: .
V gene: TRBV7-9
J gene: TRBJ1-2
clone size: .
CDR3 protein: CASSTGGGRDYGYTF
CDR3 DNA: TGTGCCAGCAGCACTGGGGGCGGCAGAGACTATGGCTACACCTTC

CDR3 length: 14
D gene: .
V gene: TRBV11-1
J gene: TRBJ2-5
clone size: few
CDR3 protein: CASSVRDFQETQYF
CDR3 DNA: TGTGCCAGCAGCGTCCGGGACTTCCAAGAGACCCAGTACTTC

CDR3 length: 14
D gene: TRBD1
V gene: TRBV5-5
J gene: TRBJ2-3
clone size: .
CDR3 protein: CASSRDSQTDTQYF
CDR3 DNA: TGTGCCAGCAGCCGGGACAGCCAAACAGATACGCAGTATTTT

CDR3 length: 13
D gene: .
V gene: TRBV7-9
J gene: TRBJ1-1
clone size: .
CDR3 protein: CASSLIASTEAFF
CDR3 DNA: TGTGCCAGCAGCTTAATAGCGAGCACTGAAGCTTTCTTT

CDR3 length: 14
D gene: .
V gene: TRBV6-5
J gene: TRBJ2-5
clone size: .
CDR3 protein: CASSRTHRGETQYF
CDR3 DNA: TGTGCCAGCAGCCGAACCCACCGGGGGGAGACCCAGTACTTC

CDR3 length: 16
D gene: .
V gene: TRBV9
J gene: TRBJ2-3
clone size: .
CDR3 protein: CASSVLPRSSTDTQYF
CDR3 DNA: TGTGCCAGCAGCGTCCTGCCACGGTCTAGCACAGATACGCAGTATTTT

CDR3 length: 15
D gene: TRBD1
V gene: TRBV9
J gene: TRBJ2-7
clone size: .
CDR3 protein: CASSVSGTGGYEQYF
CDR3 DNA: TGTGCCAGCAGCGTCTCGGGGACAGGGGGCTACGAGCAGTACTTC

CDR3 length: 19
D gene: TRBD1
V gene: TRBV14
J gene: TRBJ2-7
clone size: .
CDR3 protein: CASSPARGGMRQAAYEQYF
CDR3 DNA: TGTGCCAGCAGCCCGGCGAGAGGGGGCATGCGACAGGCAGCCTACGAGCAGTACTTC

CDR3 length: 14
D gene: .
V gene: TRBV10-3
J gene: TRBJ2-3
clone size: .
CDR3 protein: CAITDGRGTDTQYF
CDR3 DNA: TGTGCCATCACGGACGGGAGAGGAACAGATACGCAGTATTTT

CDR3 length: 12
D gene: .
V gene: TRBV3-1/TRBV3-2
J gene: TRBJ1-3
clone size: .
CDR3 protein: CASSFEGNTIYF
CDR3 DNA: TGTGCCAGCAGCTTCGAGGGAAACACCATATATTTT

CDR3 length: 13
D gene: .
V gene: TRBV28
J gene: TRBJ2-7
clone size: .
CDR3 protein: CASSSGPVGEQYF
CDR3 DNA: TGTGCCAGCAGTTCGGGACCCGTCGGGGAGCAGTACTTC

CDR3 length: 16
D gene: .
V gene: TRBV6-6
J gene: TRBJ1-5
clone size: .
CDR3 protein: CASRPRSSASNQPQHF
CDR3 DNA: TGTGCCAGCAGACCCAGGTCCTCGGCCAGCAATCAGCCCCAGCATTTT

CDR3 length: 14
D gene: .
V gene: TRBV7-8
J gene: TRBJ2-1
clone size: .
CDR3 protein: CASSFRIENNEQFF
CDR3 DNA: TGTGCCAGCAGCTTCCGTATAGAAAACAATGAGCAGTTCTTC

CDR3 length: 15
D gene: .
V gene: TRBV19
J gene: TRBJ1-6
clone size: few
CDR3 protein: CASSIPQGLDSPLHF
CDR3 DNA: TGTGCCAGTAGTATCCCTCAGGGGTTGGATTCACCCCTCCACTTT

CDR3 length: 13
D gene: .
V gene: TRBV10-2
J gene: TRBJ1-6
clone size: .
CDR3 protein: CASIQGEDSPLHF
CDR3 DNA: TGCGCCAGCATTCAGGGCGAGGATTCACCCCTCCACTTT